This T cell receptor (beta chain) came from a study of T cells in Graves' hyperthyroidism and ophthalmopathy. Study summary: Peripheral blood was acquired at first diagnosis, ahead of any therapy whatsoever. Study conclusions and caveats: Most clonotypes that expanded in the thyroid above 0.001 also showed up in blood.

Notes on this clonotype: What it recognizes is unknown.

CDR3 size: 17 residues. Germline lookup yields CDR1 SGHTA and CDR2 FQGNSA. Trimming stripped 4 bases from V and 1 base from J, with 20 bases between. Patients with uncontrolled infections, other autoimmune diseases, pregnancy or lactation were excluded. Researchers amplified the TCR beta CDR3 regions from RNA transcripts. Primed by the HTBI set, a first-round RT-PCR was run on the TCR CDR3. A single record per CDR3 protein comes from TCRdb applying MiXCR to the multiplex PCR reads. The sample contains some 620,000 distinct CDR3 sequences, roughly 15% of which appear only once. This TCR was recovered from a woman in her 30s with Graves' hyperthyroidism. This rearrangement joins TRBV7-2 to TRBJ2-7, with D possibly TRBD1 on 6 matching bases. The specimen was blood. This chain's CDR3 is CASSYQGRGQISYEQYF. The CDR3, as DNA: TGTGCCAGCAGCTATCAAGGCAGGGGCCAGATTTCCTACGAGCAGTACTTC.